This TCR beta chain was obtained from a study of T cells in Graves' hyperthyroidism and ophthalmopathy. The study, taken as a whole, reports: Ophthalmopathy was separated from stable hyperthyroidism by a 13 V-J model. Most expanded thyroid clonotypes above 0.001 recurred in blood.

From germline, CDR1 is LNHDA and CDR2 SQIVND (reference sequence). CDR3 length equals 15 residues. V was shortened by 3 bases and J by 4 bases, with 14 bases between the two germline ends. Patients counted as stable if ophthalmopathy did not develop within 18 months. Investigators excluded patients with uncontrolled infection, other autoimmune disease, pregnancy or lactation. TCR beta CDR3 regions were amplified from RNA. First-round RT-PCR targeting the TCR CDR3 was performed with the HTBI primer set. TCRdb itself ran the multiplex PCR reads through MiXCR, one entry per CDR3 protein. The profile shows 480,000 or so distinct CDR3 sequences, approximately 14% of them singletons. Details on this clonotype: Its antigen is not identified.

J is TRBJ2-3 and V is TRBV19, with D perhaps TRBD2 (6 bases). This receptor was obtained from a woman aged 18 to 35 with Graves' hyperthyroidism. Sequenced input: blood. CDR3 in DNA: TGTGCCAGTAGTATCACGGGACTCCACTCAGATACGCAGTATTTT. Its protein is CASSITGLHSDTQYF.